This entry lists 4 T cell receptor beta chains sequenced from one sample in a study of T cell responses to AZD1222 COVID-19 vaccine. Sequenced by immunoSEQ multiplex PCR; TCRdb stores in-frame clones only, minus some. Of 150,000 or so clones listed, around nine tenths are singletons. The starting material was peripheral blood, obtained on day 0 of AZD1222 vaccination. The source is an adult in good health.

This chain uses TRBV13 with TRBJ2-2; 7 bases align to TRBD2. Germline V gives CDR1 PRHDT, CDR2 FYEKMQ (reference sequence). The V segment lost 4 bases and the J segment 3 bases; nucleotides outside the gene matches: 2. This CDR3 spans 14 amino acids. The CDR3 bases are TGTGCCAGCAGCTCGGGAGGTTACACCGGGGAGCTGTTTTTT. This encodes CASSSGGYTGELFF.

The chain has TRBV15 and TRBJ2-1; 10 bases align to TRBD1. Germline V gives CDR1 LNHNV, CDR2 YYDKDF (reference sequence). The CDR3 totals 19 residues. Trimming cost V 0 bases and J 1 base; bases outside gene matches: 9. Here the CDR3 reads CATSRDSTGGVRSYNEQFF. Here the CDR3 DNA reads TGTGCCACCAGCAGAGATTCGACAGGGGGCGTAAGGTCCTACAATGAGCAGTTCTTC.

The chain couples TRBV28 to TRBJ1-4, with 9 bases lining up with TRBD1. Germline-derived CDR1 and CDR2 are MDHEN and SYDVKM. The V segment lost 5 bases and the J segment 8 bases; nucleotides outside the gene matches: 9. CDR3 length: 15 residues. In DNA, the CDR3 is TGTGCCAGCAGTGGGCGGGACAGGGTACGGGAAAAACTGTTTTTT. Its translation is CASSGRDRVREKLFF.

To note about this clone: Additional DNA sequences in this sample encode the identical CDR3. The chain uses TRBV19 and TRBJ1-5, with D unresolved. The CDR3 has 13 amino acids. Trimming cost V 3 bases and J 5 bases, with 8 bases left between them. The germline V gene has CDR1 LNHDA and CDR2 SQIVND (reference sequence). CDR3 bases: TGTGCCAGTAGTATTGAGGGTGATCAGCCCCAGCATTTT. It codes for CASSIEGDQPQHF.